This T cell receptor (beta chain) was retrieved from a study of CD8 T cells in ankylosing spondylitis. Study-wide results and caveats: Disease-linked clones were CD8+ and relatively rare in peripheral blood. Characteristic of ankylosing spondylitis blood, it appeared, was a TCR beta motif comprising several highly homologous variants. Significantly higher representation of disease-linked clones was reported for matched ankylosing spondylitis synovial fluid. Earlier literature documents some of the motif variants in reactive arthritis synovial fluid and blood.

Only a few counts were recorded for this clonotype. As yet, its antigen is unknown. Germline V gene data show CDR1 as LGHNA and CDR2 as YSLEER. This CDR3 has 13 amino acids. V lost 8 bases, J lost 6 bases, and 14 bases lay in between. By quantitative 5'-RACE with molecular barcodes, the TCR beta libraries were made. One entry per CDR3 protein results from TCRdb running MiXCR on the 5' RACE reads. The table shows 700,000 to 1,000,000 distinct CDR3 sequences, with about an eighth occurring only once. The receptor's source is a male donor with ankylosing spondylitis. The source material was blood, either unsorted or a sorted T cell fraction (not recorded which). The chain couples TRBV4-3 to TRBJ2-1, with D possibly matching TRBD1 (6 bases). CDR3 sequence reads: CASDRTEPNEQFF. The DNA of the CDR3 is TGCGCCAGCGACAGGACAGAACCCAATGAGCAGTTCTTC.